The present entry profiles one T cell receptor beta chain with its context. Its antigen is not known. Germline V gene data show CDR1 as SGDLS and CDR2 as YYNGEE. This CDR3 region has 18 residues. V was pared by 1 base and J by 3 bases, with 12 bases of the junction left unmatched. This record comes from a study of shared clonotypes between healthy human individuals. At the level of the study: Serving as donors were two women and a few men, whose ages spanned 18 to 49. Points from the study as a whole: A small donor pool kept down the genetic and exposure-history diversity that was represented. Sharing across four donors was highest in naive CD4 (around 5%) and lowest in memory CD8 (approximately 0.4%).

Here immunoSEQ multiplex PCR was the method, and the copy in TCRdb shows in-frame clones only, minus some. The table records some 1 million clones, about 74% of them present only once. This clonotype was sampled from a man younger than 35 in good health. The sequenced material came from memory CD4+ T cells sorted from blood. Subset meaning: CD45RA-negative fraction. The chain carries TRBV9 and TRBJ2-3; 9 bases map to TRBD2. The CDR3 spells CASSVSTPSSGGTDTQYF. DNA for the CDR3: TGTGCCAGCAGCGTATCCACCCCCAGTAGCGGGGGAACAGATACGCAGTATTTT.